This TCR beta chain was captured by sequencing in a study of T cells in localized non-small cell lung cancer. General observations from the study: It was uninvolved adjacent lung that showed the highest T cell clonality, exceeding tumor.

Produced via immunoSEQ multiplex PCR; TCRdb's table is partial and in-frame only. Of some 30,000 clones listed, around nine tenths are singletons. In regard to this clone: Its antigen is as yet unknown.

With 9 bases clipped from V and 1 base from J, the junction kept 11 bases outside the gene matches. This CDR3 is built from 16 residues. Germline CDR1 and CDR2: SNHLY and FYNNEI. Material: peripheral blood, obtained before any cancer treatment. The rearrangement uses TRBV2 and TRBJ2-1, with TRBD2 identical over 8 bases. The clonotype comes from a female donor older than 55 with stage I lung adenocarcinoma. This CDR3 is CASPMTAGASYNEQFF. CDR3 DNA sequence: TGTGCCAGTCCAATGACAGCGGGAGCGTCCTACAATGAGCAGTTCTTC.